The clone carrying this TCR beta chain has a handful of counts. These data are taken from a study of blood T cell repertoires in COVID-19. TCRdb's copy holds only in-frame clones and misses some; the assay was immunoSEQ multiplex PCR. This table has under 250,000 clones, around 86% appearing once. CDR3 length equals 13 residues. Trimming removed 4 bases at V and 1 base at J, with 7 bases between. Germline lookup yields CDR1 MNHEY and CDR2 SVGEGT. The TCR comes from a man aged 45-65 years with COVID-19, enrolled during active disease. Sequences were obtained from peripheral blood. The V and J genes are TRBV6-2 or TRBV6-3 and TRBJ1-1, with a tentative D call TRBD1 (5 bases). The CDR3 DNA is TGTGCCAGCAGTTTGGACAAGAACACTGAAGCTTTCTTT. This sequence encodes CASSLDKNTEAFF.